Presented here are 9 T cell receptor beta chains from one specimen sequenced in a study of regulatory T cells in long-lasting Graves disease. Building of the TCR beta libraries involved iRepertoire HTBI primers and Arm-PCR of CDR3 regions. Via MiXCR, TCRdb re-called the multiplex PCR reads, giving one row per CDR3 protein. Among approximately 440,000 distinct CDR3 sequences, 23% were seen once, and the ten largest hold roughly 28%. Time point denoted: persistent/refractory GD, antithyroid drugs over 5 years with positive TRAb. Extracted PBMC RNA gave rise to the TCR library. The source was peripheral blood mononuclear cells (PBMCs), collected when the disease was refractory, from a patient treated with antithyroid drugs. Receptor source: a female donor with Graves disease.

This clonotype came up a few times. The chain carries TRBV7-2 and TRBJ2-5; D gene ambiguous. The CDR3 sequence is 15 residues long. Deletions cut 3 bases from V and 1 base from J, with 12 bases between. Germline V gene sequence: CDR1 SGHTA, CDR2 FQGNSA. The CDR3 is CASSLFMTSQETQYF. DNA of the CDR3: TGTGCCAGCAGCTTGTTTATGACCAGCCAAGAGACCCAGTACTTC.

The chain joins TRBV28 to TRBJ1-5; D not resolved. Per germline, CDR1 MDHEN and CDR2 SYDVKM. V lost 5 bases to trimming and J lost 0 bases, with 11 bases between them. This CDR3 region has 15 residues. The CDR3, as DNA: TGTGCCAGCAGTGCCGACATCTATAGCAATCAGCCCCAGCATTTT. As protein: CASSADIYSNQPQHF. The full variable domain, rest sourced from reference TRBV28 and TRBJ1-5, is DVKVTQSSRYLVKRTGEKVFLECVQDMDHENMFWYRQDPGLGLRLIYFSYDVKMKEKGDIPEGYSVSREKKERFSLILESASTNQTSMYLCASSADIYSNQPQHFGDGTRLSIL.

The chain combines TRBV7-9 with TRBJ2-2; tentative D call: TRBD1 (5 bases). V was trimmed by 6 bases and J by 4 bases, leaving 21 bases between them. The CDR3 length is 17 residues. The V gene's germline CDR1 is SEHNR and CDR2 FQNEAQ (reference sequence). CDR3 in amino acids: CASRIPLPDRITGELFF. CDR3 nucleotide sequence: TGTGCCAGCAGGATCCCCCTTCCCGACAGAATCACCGGGGAGCTGTTTTTT.

This clonotype has at least ten counts. This chain uses TRBV2 with TRBJ2-3; 9 bases line up with TRBD2. Germline CDR1 and CDR2: SNHLY and FYNNEI. This CDR3 is built from 15 residues. After removal of 11 bases from V and 5 bases from J, the junction contained 14 bases not matched to a gene. CDR3 residues: CAAGGRARSGDTQYF. The CDR3 DNA reads TGTGCCGCCGGCGGGAGGGCCAGATCGGGAGATACGCAGTATTTT.

This clonotype was observed a handful of times. The V call is TRBV3-1, the J call TRBJ2-1; 11 bases map to TRBD2. CDR1 is LGHDT, CDR2 YNNKEL, per germline (reference sequence). V was pared by 3 bases and J by 7 bases, with 8 bases of the junction left unmatched. The CDR3 has 16 residues. CDR3 loop: CASSHTSGSLRNEQFF. DNA for the CDR3: TGTGCCAGCAGCCACACTAGCGGGAGCCTCAGGAATGAGCAGTTCTTC.

In this sample, this clonotype turned up a few times. The V call is TRBV7-2, the J call TRBJ2-7; D tentatively reads TRBD1 or TRBD2 (5 bases each). V was cut by 4 bases and J by 1 base, with 14 bases left in between. Germline assignment: CDR1 SGHTA and CDR2 FQGNSA. CDR3 length equals 15 residues. This CDR3 reads CASSSGPVRSYEQYF. The CDR3 bases are TGTGCCAGCAGCTCGGGGCCCGTACGATCCTACGAGCAGTACTTC. The variable domain in full, completed from reference TRBV7-2 and TRBJ2-7, reads GAGVSQSPSNKVTEKGKDVELRCDPISGHTALYWYRQSLGQGLEFLIYFQGNSAPDKSGLPSDRFSAERTGGSVSTLTIQRTQQEDSAVYLCASSSGPVRSYEQYFGPGTRLTVT.

This clonotype was seen more than once but under ten times. This chain links TRBV6-1 with TRBJ2-7; TRBD2 aligns across 10 bases. Germline-derived CDR1 and CDR2 are MNHNS and SASEGT. The CDR3 length is 14 residues. V was pared by 8 bases and J by 2 bases, with 6 bases of the junction left unmatched. This CDR3 is CASAWTSGAYEQYF. CDR3 nucleotides: TGTGCCAGCGCATGGACTAGCGGAGCCTACGAGCAGTACTTC.

This chain uses TRBV19 with TRBJ1-2; 11 positions match TRBD1. Looked up from germline, CDR1 is LNHDA and CDR2 is SQIVND (reference sequence). The CDR3 covers 15 residues. The trim removed 4 bases at V and 7 bases at J, leaving 8 bases unmatched. As DNA, the CDR3 is TGTGCCAGTAGTACCGGACAGGGGGCTATATCTGGCTACACCTTC. Its translation: CASSTGQGAISGYTF.

In this sample, this clonotype turned up a few times. V usage is TRBV20-1 and J usage is TRBJ2-7; possible D gene TRBD2, 5 bases. Germline V gives CDR1 DFQATT, CDR2 SNEGSKA (reference sequence). CDR3 length equals 14 residues. Trimming removed 2 bases from V and 2 bases from J, with 13 bases in between. The CDR3 DNA is TGCAGTGCTAGACCGGAAGAGGGAACCTACGAGCAGTACTTC. This encodes CSARPEEGTYEQYF.